This is a list of T cell receptor beta chains from one sample in a study of cytomegalovirus exposure and HLA in healthy donors. Using immunoSEQ multiplex PCR, the repertoire was profiled, and TCRdb retains in-frame clones only, with some absent. Of fewer than 180,000 clones listed, roughly 77% are singletons. Material: PBMCs. All receptors derive from a human donor in good health. The CDR3 runs from the conserved cysteine through the conserved F or W. The D gene is left open where the match is weak. Some rows have no size entry. The others give once, few or many, or a class for an expanded clone.

V: TRBV7-9; size: -; D: TRBD2; J: TRBJ2-1; CDR3: CASSSTSGGAIYEQFF; DNA: TGTGCCAGCAGCTCTACTAGCGGGGGGGCCATATATGAGCAGTTCTTC
V: TRBV19; size: -; D: -; J: TRBJ2-7; CDR3: CASSMGGGRKGEQYF; DNA: TGTGCCAGTAGTATGGGTGGAGGGCGAAAGGGTGAGCAGTACTTC
V: TRBV7-2; size: -; D: TRBD2; J: TRBJ2-1; CDR3: CASSLAGGHEQFF; DNA: TGTGCCAGCAGCTTGGCGGGAGGGCATGAGCAGTTCTTC
V: TRBV7-8; size: -; D: -; J: TRBJ1-4; CDR3: CASSRFHPMFFWGRRIEKLFF; DNA: TGTGCCAGCAGCCGTTTCCATCCAATGTTCTTTTGGGGGAGGAGGATTGAAAAACTGTTTTTT
V: TRBV29-1; size: -; D: TRBD2; J: TRBJ2-1; CDR3: CSVESWRGGKSYNEQFF; DNA: TGCAGCGTTGAGTCTTGGCGGGGGGGGAAATCTTACAATGAGCAGTTCTTC
V: TRBV7-6; size: -; D: TRBD1; J: TRBJ1-3; CDR3: CASSLEGQGVSGNTIYF; DNA: TGTGCCAGCAGCTTAGAAGGACAGGGTGTTTCTGGAAACACCATATATTTT
V: TRBV28; size: -; D: TRBD1; J: TRBJ2-1; CDR3: CASRSTGVRNEQFF; DNA: TGTGCCAGCAGGTCGACAGGGGTTCGCAATGAGCAGTTCTTC
V: TRBV4-3; size: once; D: -; J: TRBJ2-7; CDR3: CASSQDLLSNPYEQYF; DNA: TGCGCCAGCAGCCAAGATTTGCTTTCTAACCCTTACGAGCAGTACTTC
V: TRBV19; size: -; D: TRBD1; J: TRBJ2-7; CDR3: CASSITGGGEQYF; DNA: TGTGCCAGTAGTATTACAGGGGGAGGCGAGCAGTACTTC
V: TRBV5-1; size: -; D: TRBD2; J: TRBJ2-3; CDR3: CASSSSGGGTDTQYF; DNA: TGCGCCAGCAGCTCAAGCGGGGGGGGCACAGATACGCAGTATTTT
V: TRBV11-2; size: -; D: -; J: TRBJ2-1; CDR3: CASSSRWGTRSYNEQFF; DNA: TGTGCCAGCAGCTCCCGTTGGGGGACTCGCTCCTACAATGAGCAGTTCTTC
V: TRBV4-2; size: -; D: -; J: TRBJ2-1; CDR3: CASSQGLGSNEQFF; DNA: TGTGCCAGCAGCCAAGGCTTGGGGAGCAATGAGCAGTTCTTC
V: TRBV28; size: -; D: -; J: TRBJ1-2; CDR3: CASSSILWGEGPLYGYTF; DNA: TGTGCCAGCAGTTCGATCCTCTGGGGTGAGGGCCCTCTCTATGGCTACACCTTC
V: TRBV11-3; size: once; D: -; J: TRBJ1-1; CDR3: CASSSAPTGRHTEAFF; DNA: TGTGCCAGCAGCTCCGCACCGACAGGTCGGCACACTGAAGCTTTCTTT
V: TRBV7-8; size: -; D: -; J: TRBJ1-2; CDR3: CASSLTSFGYTF; DNA: TGTGCCAGCAGCTTAACATCTTTTGGCTACACCTTC
V: TRBV28; size: -; D: -; J: TRBJ1-5; CDR3: CASSLLQGNGNQPQHF; DNA: TGTGCCAGCAGTTTATTACAGGGTAATGGCAATCAGCCCCAGCATTTT
V: TRBV7-9; size: -; D: TRBD2; J: TRBJ2-2; CDR3: CASSPGLAVNTGELFF; DNA: TGTGCCAGCAGCCCTGGACTAGCGGTGAACACCGGGGAGCTGTTTTTT
V: TRBV20-1; size: once; D: -; J: TRBJ2-7; CDR3: CSASTGYEQYF; DNA: TGCAGTGCTAGTACTGGCTACGAGCAGTACTTC
V: TRBV29-1; size: -; D: -; J: TRBJ1-2; CDR3: CSVGGQNGYTF; DNA: TGCAGCGTTGGAGGTCAGAATGGCTACACCTTC
V: TRBV21-1; size: -; D: -; J: TRBJ2-5; CDR3: CASSSRLAGETETQYF; DNA: TGTGCCAGCAGCTCCCGACTAGCGGGAGAGACAGAGACCCAGTACTTC